Below, 32 T cell receptor beta chains from the same sample are listed, as sequenced in a study of CD8 T cells in ankylosing spondylitis. MiXCR, applied by TCRdb to the 5' RACE reads, yields one record per CDR3 protein. The sample shows approximately 250,000 distinct CDR3 sequences, roughly a tenth of them seen only once. The sequencing sample was made of blood, either unsorted or a sorted T cell fraction (not recorded which). These receptors all come from a male donor with ankylosing spondylitis or in good health (not recorded which).

This clonotype has a count of ten or more. V usage is TRBV2 and J usage is TRBJ2-7; the match to TRBD2 covers 7 bases. The CDR3 extends over 15 amino acids. V gave up 6 bases and J gave up 3 bases; unmatched junction bases: 11. The V gene's germline CDR1 is SNHLY and CDR2 FYNNEI. CDR3 in DNA: TGTGCCAGCAGCCCCGTTTGGACTAGTGGCTACGAGCAGTACTTC. Amino acids: CASSPVWTSGYEQYF.

This clonotype was counted at least ten times. The CDR3 bases are TGTGCCAGCAGCGGTCCTAGAGGCCAAAATGAAAAACTGTTTTTT. It is translated as CASSGPRGQNEKLFF. This rearrangement joins TRBV5-5 to TRBJ1-4; D gene unclear. Trimming cost V 4 bases and J 5 bases, with 15 bases left between them. Germline V gene data show CDR1 as SGHKS and CDR2 as YYEKEE (reference sequence). This CDR3 has 15 residues.

This clonotype was observed at least ten times. The chain uses TRBV20-1 and TRBJ2-1, with TRBD2 matching 14 bases. The CDR3 spans 14 residues. Trimming removed 5 bases from V and 8 bases from J; junction bases left unmatched: 5. CDR1 DFQATT and CDR2 SNEGSKA come from the germline V gene (reference sequence). CDR3 loop: CSALGTSGSYEQFF. CDR3 coding DNA: TGCAGTGCTCTCGGGACTAGCGGGAGCTATGAGCAGTTCTTC.

This clonotype was counted only a few times. The chain carries TRBV10-2 and TRBJ1-1; D may be TRBD1 (6 bases). Germline CDR1 reads WSHSY; CDR2 reads SAAADI. CDR3 length equals 13 residues. The V end was cut by 7 bases, the J end by 5 bases, with 14 bases between. Written as DNA, the CDR3 is TGCGCCAGCAACGGAGGGAGGGGGACTGAAGCTTTCTTT. Translating gives CASNGGRGTEAFF.

Many counts were recorded for this clonotype. The V gene is TRBV7-9, the J gene TRBJ1-4; D remains unclear. Per the germline V gene, CDR1 is SEHNR and CDR2 is FQNEAQ (reference sequence). The CDR3 has 12 residues. The ends were cut back, 4 bases at V and 8 bases at J, with 8 bases in the middle. The CDR3 bases are TGTGCCAGCAGCTCGTTCGGCGAAAAACTGTTTTTT. It is translated as CASSSFGEKLFF.

This clonotype was detected ten times or more. The rearrangement uses TRBV20-1 and TRBJ1-2; D possibly corresponds to TRBD1 (5 bases). Deletions cut 6 bases from V and 8 bases from J, with 25 bases between. In germline, CDR1 is DFQATT, CDR2 SNEGSKA (reference sequence). The CDR3 is 15 residues long. The CDR3 DNA reads TGCAGTGCCAAACTACAGGAACGGTTCTCGGGGGGCTACACCTTC. This sequence encodes CSAKLQERFSGGYTF.

CDR3 nucleotide sequence: TGTGCCAGTAGTACGGTTTTGGGCGGAGGTTGCGAGACCCAGTACTTC. This gives the protein CASSTVLGGGCETQYF. The chain has TRBV19 and TRBJ2-5, with a possible D match to TRBD2 (5 bases). The CDR3 contains 16 residues. In germline, CDR1 is LNHDA, CDR2 SQIVND (reference sequence). V lost 4 bases to trimming and J lost 5 bases, with 20 bases between them.

This clonotype was found a few times. This chain links TRBV11-2 with TRBJ2-7; 8 bases agree with TRBD2. Germline V gene sequence: CDR1 SGHAT, CDR2 FQNNGV. The CDR3 spans 15 residues. V shed 4 bases and J 3 bases; nucleotides not matched to a gene: 8. This chain's CDR3 is CASSYLSGARYEQYF. CDR3 bases: TGTGCCAGCAGCTACCTTAGCGGGGCGCGCTACGAGCAGTACTTC. The full variable domain, completed using reference TRBV11-2 and TRBJ2-7, is EAGVAQSPRYKIIEKRQSVAFWCNPISGHATLYWYQQILGQGPKLLIQFQNNGVVDDSQLPKDRFSAERLKGVDSTLKIQPAKLEDSAVYLCASSYLSGARYEQYFGPGTRLTVT.

This clonotype was observed at least ten times. The chain carries TRBV6-1 and TRBJ1-2, with 10 bases that match TRBD1. Germline-derived CDR1 and CDR2 are MNHNS and SASEGT. The V segment lost 9 bases and the J segment 4 bases; nucleotides outside the gene matches: 8. The CDR3 totals 14 residues. CDR3 protein: CASLTTGGGYGYTF. The CDR3 DNA sequence: TGTGCCAGTCTTACGACAGGGGGCGGCTATGGCTACACCTTC.

This clonotype was seen ten or more times. The rearrangement joins TRBV14 to TRBJ1-4; unclear D gene. Germline V gene lookup returns CDR1 SGHDN and CDR2 FVKESK. V dropped 4 bases and J dropped 1 base, with 10 bases sitting between them. The CDR3 contains 15 residues. This CDR3 is CASSPRHRTNEKLFF. DNA for the CDR3: TGTGCCAGCAGCCCTCGGCACAGAACTAATGAAAAACTGTTTTTT.

The CDR3 loop is CASSPPNTQETQYF. The CDR3 nucleotides are TGTGCCAGCTCACCACCTAATACCCAAGAGACCCAGTACTTC. The chain employs TRBV18 and TRBJ2-5; D remains unclear. Trimming pared 0 bases from V and 1 base from J, leaving 6 bases between. This CDR3 has 14 residues. Germline-derived CDR1 and CDR2 are KGHSH and LQKENI.

The table lists this clonotype with many counts. The chain combines TRBV20-1 with TRBJ2-3, with 10 nucleotides matching TRBD2. Germline V CDR1 and CDR2: DFQATT, SNEGSKA (reference sequence). The CDR3 totals 15 residues. J lost 5 bases, V lost 5 bases, and 10 bases had no gene match. CDR3 DNA sequence: TGCAGTGCTGGTGCCGGGACTAGCGCGAAAGATACGCAGTATTTT. Translated, it gives CSAGAGTSAKDTQYF.

This clonotype showed up many times. V and J are TRBV15 and TRBJ2-2; D unclear. The V gene lost 0 bases and the J gene lost 5 bases, with 13 bases spanning the gap. Germline CDR1 is LNHNV and CDR2 is YYDKDF (reference sequence). This CDR3 is 16 amino acids long. The CDR3 region is CATSRDLPGLTGELFF. CDR3 nucleotides: TGTGCCACCAGCAGAGATCTACCGGGTTTGACCGGGGAGCTGTTTTTT.

This clonotype was counted a few times. The rearrangement uses TRBV6-2 or TRBV6-3 and TRBJ1-5; D is possibly TRBD1 (6 bases). The V gene lost 6 bases and the J gene lost 6 bases, with 15 bases spanning the gap. The CDR3 is 14 amino acids. Germline V CDR1 and CDR2: MNHEY, SVGEGT. The CDR3, as DNA: TGTGCCAGCAGCGCGGGACAATATAGTCAGCCCCAGCATTTT. Its protein product is CASSAGQYSQPQHF.

This clonotype was seen more than once but under ten times. V and J are TRBV4-2 and TRBJ2-4, with TRBD1 matching over 8 bases. Trimming at V came to 4 bases and at J to 7 bases, leaving 6 bases not matched to a gene. The CDR3 spans 14 residues. Germline V gene sequence: CDR1 LGHNA, CDR2 YNFKEQ. CDR3 nucleotides: TGTGCCAGCAGCCCGTCAGGGGGCCGGAACATTCAGTACTTC. Amino acid sequence: CASSPSGGRNIQYF.

The chain has TRBV20-1 and TRBJ2-5, with D possibly matching TRBD2 (6 bases). In germline, CDR1 is DFQATT, CDR2 SNEGSKA (reference sequence). V was trimmed by 5 bases and J by 3 bases, leaving 22 bases between them. The CDR3 extends over 16 amino acids. The CDR3 reads CSASHARRAKEETQYF. CDR3 nucleotide sequence: TGCAGTGCTTCCCACGCCAGGAGGGCCAAGGAAGAGACCCAGTACTTC.

This clonotype has at least ten counts. The chain carries TRBV5-6 and TRBJ2-3; D is ambiguous. Germline values: CDR1 SGHDT, CDR2 YYEEEE. This CDR3 has 13 amino acids. Between the trimmed V and J ends, which lost 1 base and 2 bases, there was a span of 5 bases. CDR3: CASSLWNTDTQYF. CDR3 nucleotides: TGTGCCAGCAGCTTGTGGAACACAGATACGCAGTATTTT.

The chain recombines TRBV4-1 with TRBJ2-7; 11 nucleotides agree with TRBD2. The CDR3 covers 14 residues. Trimming took 3 bases from V and 6 from J; bases not matched to a gene: 4. Germline CDR1 is MGHRA and CDR2 is YSYEKL. CDR3 in DNA: TGCGCCAGCAGCCAGGGAACTAGCGGGAGCGAGCAGTACTTC. It translates to CASSQGTSGSEQYF.

The J gene is TRBJ1-3, the V gene TRBV12-3 or TRBV12-4; D gene ambiguous. V was pared by 5 bases and J by 1 base, with 12 bases between. The CDR3 sequence is 15 residues long. For the CDR3, the DNA is TGTGCCAGCAGTCCTCGAATGGGGTCTGGAAACACCATATATTTT. This codes for CASSPRMGSGNTIYF.

This clonotype was picked up a small number of times. This chain joins TRBV5-6 and TRBJ2-5; possibly TRBD1 for D (6 bases). The germline V gene encodes CDR1 SGHDT and CDR2 YYEEEE. V was cut by 2 bases and J by 4 bases, with 15 bases left in between. This CDR3 has 15 residues. This CDR3 reads CASSFMGAGGETQYF. The CDR3 DNA reads as TGTGCCAGCAGCTTTATGGGGGCTGGGGGAGAGACCCAGTACTTC.

V gene TRBV5-1 combines with J gene TRBJ1-2; D is ambiguous. This CDR3 comprises 14 residues. CDR1 and CDR2 from the germline V gene are SGHRS and YFSETQ. Trimming took off 1 base at V and 4 bases at J, with 11 bases between the two ends. DNA for the CDR3: TGCGCCAGCAGCTTGTCGGACTCAGTCTATGGCTACACCTTC. Amino acids: CASSLSDSVYGYTF.

The sample holds many counts of this clonotype. CDR3 sequence: CASSLVVAGGPVNEQFF. The CDR3 DNA sequence: TGCGCCAGCAGCTTGGTTGTCGCGGGAGGGCCCGTCAATGAGCAGTTCTTC. V usage is TRBV5-1 and J usage is TRBJ2-1, with 9 positions matching TRBD2. The length of the CDR3 is 17 residues. J gave up 6 bases and V 0 bases, and 10 bases lay outside the gene matches. CDR1 and CDR2 (germline): SGHRS, YFSETQ.

This clonotype has ten or more counts. This chain connects TRBV12-3 or TRBV12-4 to TRBJ2-7; no reliable D call. The V end was cut by 1 base, the J end by 0 bases, with 4 bases between. The CDR3 loop spans 13 amino acids. Here the CDR3 reads CASSLGYSYEQYF. The DNA for the CDR3 is TGTGCCAGCAGTTTAGGGTACTCCTACGAGCAGTACTTC.

This clonotype was counted only a few times. Being one base from a much bigger clone, this may be a read error. J is TRBJ1-1 and V is TRBV19; no firm D call. V was trimmed by 9 bases and J by 1 base, leaving 12 bases between them. The CDR3 runs 13 residues. CDR1 is LNHDA and CDR2 is SQIVND in the germline V gene (reference sequence). The CDR3 sequence: CASSIQKNTEAFF. The CDR3 DNA reads TGTGCCAGCTCTATCCAGAAGAACACTGAAGCTTTCTTT.

In this sample, this clonotype turned up many times. The V gene is TRBV6-1, the J gene TRBJ2-2, with D maybe TRBD1 (6 bases). This CDR3 has 14 amino acids. Germline CDR1 reads MNHNS; CDR2 reads SASEGT. Between the trimmed V and J ends, which lost 6 bases and 0 bases, there was a span of 8 bases. The CDR3 DNA is TGTGCCAGCAGCGGACAGACGAACACCGGGGAGCTGTTTTTT. Protein sequence: CASSGQTNTGELFF.

This clonotype was picked up many times. V is TRBV10-3 and J is TRBJ2-1, with TRBD2 identical over 12 bases. The length of the CDR3 is 15 residues. The junction had 7 bases not matched to a gene; V was cut back by 10 bases and J by 3 bases. Germline loops: CDR1 ENHRY, CDR2 SYGVKD. The CDR3 DNA sequence: TGTGCCACCCTCGGACTAGCGGGAATCTACAATGAGCAGTTCTTC. It is translated as CATLGLAGIYNEQFF.

This clonotype was counted a few times. The J gene is TRBJ2-7, the V gene TRBV5-5; D is uncertain. Germline CDR1 SGHKS, CDR2 YYEKEE (reference sequence). V was pared by 1 base and J by 3 bases, with 14 bases between. This CDR3 region has 15 residues. The DNA of the CDR3 is TGTGCCAGCAGCTTGCAGCCCTCCTTGGGCTACGAGCAGTACTTC. It specifies CASSLQPSLGYEQYF.

This clonotype was detected many times. The chain joins TRBV4-1 to TRBJ1-4; TRBD1 aligns across 9 bases. The CDR3 covers 15 residues. The ends lost 3 bases at V and 8 bases at J; junction bases unmatched: 7. Germline V gene sequence: CDR1 MGHRA, CDR2 YSYEKL. The DNA for the CDR3 is TGCGCCAGCAGCCAGGGGACAGGGCGGTTCGAAAAACTGTTTTTT. It yields the protein CASSQGTGRFEKLFF.

This clonotype has just a few counts. The chain has TRBV5-1 and TRBJ2-5; the D gene is possibly TRBD2 (6 bases). CDR1 and CDR2 from the germline V gene are SGHRS and YFSETQ. There are 13 residues in the CDR3. V was clipped by 7 bases and J by 7 bases, with 17 bases between them. The CDR3 reads CASYSGTAGTQYF. The CDR3 nucleotides are TGCGCCAGCTATTCCGGGACTGCAGGGACCCAGTACTTC.

This clonotype occurred many times. The chain couples TRBV21-1 to TRBJ2-7; the table's D call of TRBD1 was not tested on the DNA. TRBV21-1 is termed a pseudogene. There are 14 residues in the CDR3. DNA of the CDR3: TGTGCCAGCAGCCAATTCCTGGGGGCCTACGAGCAGTACTTC. Protein: CASSQFLGAYEQYF.

This chain uses TRBV18 with TRBJ2-7; TRBD1 matches 9 bases. This CDR3 comprises 15 residues. Germline loops: CDR1 KGHSH, CDR2 LQKENI. Losses at the gene ends were 6 bases for V and 0 bases for J; bases not matched to a gene: 6. CDR3 sequence: CASSPGTGHSYEQYF. CDR3 nucleotides: TGTGCCAGCTCCCCCGGGACAGGGCACTCCTACGAGCAGTACTTC.

Only a few counts were recorded for this clonotype. The rearrangement uses TRBV10-2 and TRBJ1-6, with a possible D match to TRBD1 (6 bases). This CDR3 is 14 amino acids long. CDR1 is WSHSY and CDR2 is SAAADI in the germline V gene. The V end lost 3 bases, the J end lost 11 bases, and 14 bases lay between the germline ends. In DNA, the CDR3 is TGCGCCAGCAGTGAAGGGGCTTGGGGGCCACCCCTCCACTTT. Translation: CASSEGAWGPPLHF.